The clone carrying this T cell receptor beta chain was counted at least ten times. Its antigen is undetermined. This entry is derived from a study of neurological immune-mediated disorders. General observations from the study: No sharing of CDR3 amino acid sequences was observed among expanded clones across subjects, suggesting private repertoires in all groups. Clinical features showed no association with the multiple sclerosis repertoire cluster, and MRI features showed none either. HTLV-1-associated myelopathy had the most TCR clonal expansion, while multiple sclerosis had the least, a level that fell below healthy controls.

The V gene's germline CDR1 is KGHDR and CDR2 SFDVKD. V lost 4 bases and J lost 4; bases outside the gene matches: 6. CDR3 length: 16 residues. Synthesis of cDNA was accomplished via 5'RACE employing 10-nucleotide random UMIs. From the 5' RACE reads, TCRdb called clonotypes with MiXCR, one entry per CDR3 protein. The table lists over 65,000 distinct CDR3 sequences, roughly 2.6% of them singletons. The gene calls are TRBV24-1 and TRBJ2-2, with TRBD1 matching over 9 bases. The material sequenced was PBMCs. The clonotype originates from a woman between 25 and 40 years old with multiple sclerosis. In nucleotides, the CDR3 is TGTGCCACCAGTGAGGAAGGACAGGGGATCACCGGGGAGCTGTTTTTT. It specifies CATSEEGQGITGELFF.